This T cell receptor beta chain was obtained from a study of response to subunit inactivated influenza vaccine. The V segment lost 6 bases and the J segment 1 base; nucleotides outside the gene matches: 5. Germline V CDR1 and CDR2: MNHNS, SASEGT. The CDR3 spans 14 residues. TCRdb re-called the RT-PCR reads with MiXCR, one entry per CDR3 protein. The repertoire holds about 150,000 distinct CDR3 sequences, with around 11% as singletons. Here the sequenced sample was CD8+ T cells sorted from PBMCs, taken less than 30 months after vaccination. The clonotype comes from a man between 50 and 75 years old who received an inactivated influenza vaccine. V usage is TRBV6-1 and J usage is TRBJ1-1; TRBD1 agrees at 7 bases. CDR3 coding DNA: TGTGCCAGCAGAACGACAGGGAGGAACACTGAAGCTTTCTTT. This translates into CASRTTGRNTEAFF.